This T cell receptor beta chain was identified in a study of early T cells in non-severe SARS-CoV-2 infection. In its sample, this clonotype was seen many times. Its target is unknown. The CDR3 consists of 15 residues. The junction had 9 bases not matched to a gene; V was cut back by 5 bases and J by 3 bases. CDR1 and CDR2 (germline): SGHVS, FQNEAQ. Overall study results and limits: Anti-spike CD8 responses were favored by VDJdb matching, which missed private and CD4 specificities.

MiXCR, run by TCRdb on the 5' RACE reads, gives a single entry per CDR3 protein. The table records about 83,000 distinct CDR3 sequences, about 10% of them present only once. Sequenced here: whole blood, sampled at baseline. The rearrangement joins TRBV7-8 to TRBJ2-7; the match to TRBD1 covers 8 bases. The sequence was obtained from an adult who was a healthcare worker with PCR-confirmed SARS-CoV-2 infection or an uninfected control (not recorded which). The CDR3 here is CASSPGQGFGYEQYF. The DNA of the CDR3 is TGTGCCAGCAGCCCAGGACAGGGATTCGGCTACGAGCAGTACTTC.